Listed here are 2 T cell receptor beta chains from one sample, sequenced in a study of blood T cells in healthy people across ages. A J-beta primer mix and a sample-barcoded 5' primer were used in a second PCR of about 7 to 12 cycles. In TCRdb, the 5' RACE reads were re-called with MiXCR into one record per CDR3 protein. The data show 1,800,000 or so distinct CDR3 sequences, with around 40% seen just once and more than 20% held by the top ten. The sample consisted of blood. The source is a human donor in good health.

This sequence joins TRBV6-1 and TRBJ1-2; a possible D gene is TRBD1 (6 bases). This CDR3 is 15 amino acids long. The V gene lost 6 bases and the J gene lost 0 bases, with 14 bases spanning the gap. Looked up from germline, CDR1 is MNHNS and CDR2 is SASEGT. The DNA for the CDR3 is TGTGCCAGCAGGGACGGACAGTTAGCTAACTATGGCTACACCTTC. Amino acids: CASRDGQLANYGYTF.

This clonotype has just one count. V is TRBV7-3 and J is TRBJ2-6; perhaps D is TRBD1 or TRBD2 (5 bases each). The CDR3 consists of 16 residues. V shed 4 bases and J shed 4 bases, with 14 bases lying between them. Germline V CDR1 and CDR2: SGHTA, FQGTGA. The CDR3 region has the DNA TGTGCCAGCAGCTCGGGACCCGGGAAGGGGGCCAACGTCCTGACTTTC. It translates to CASSSGPGKGANVLTF.